A selection of T cell receptor beta chains follows, all from one sample in a study of blood T cell repertoires in COVID-19. Measured with immunoSEQ multiplex PCR; TCRdb has only the in-frame clones, and not every one. Counted here are almost 500,000 clones, 75% to 90% occurring once; the ten biggest clones make up around 7.9%. The material sequenced was PBMCs or T cells enriched from blood (not recorded which). These receptors all come from a woman aged 60-75 years who had recovered from COVID-19. The CDR3 runs from the conserved cysteine through the conserved F or W. The D gene is left open where the match is weak. Clone size is stated in some rows and not others, as once, few, many or a class when expanded.

d_gene	v_gene	j_gene	abundance	CDR3nt	CDR3aa
TRBD1	TRBV7-9	TRBJ1-2	.	TGTGCCAGCAGCTTAGACAGGGGGAGGTATGGCTACACCTTC	CASSLDRGRYGYTF
.	TRBV19	TRBJ1-1	.	TGTGCCAGTAGTTACGGGAAGGTCACTGAAGCTTTCTTT	CASSYGKVTEAFF
.	TRBV4-1	TRBJ1-6	.	TGCGCCAGCAGCCCCCCAGGGGTCCTACATTCACCCCTCCACTTT	CASSPPGVLHSPLHF
TRBD1	TRBV19	TRBJ1-5	.	TGTGCCAGTAGCTTGACAGGGAGTAATCAGCCCCAGCATTTT	CASSLTGSNQPQHF
TRBD2	TRBV9	TRBJ2-3	.	TGTGCCAGCAGCCCCCCAGCGGGGGCTAGCACAGATACGCAGTATTTT	CASSPPAGASTDTQYF
TRBD1	TRBV5-1	TRBJ2-6	once	TGCGCCAGCAGCCCGGGACAGGTCAACTCTGGGGCCAACGTCCTGACTTTC	CASSPGQVNSGANVLTF
TRBD1	TRBV28	TRBJ1-2	.	TGTGCCAGCAGTCCGGGAGGACAGGGGGCTCGGGGCTACACCTTC	CASSPGGQGARGYTF
.	TRBV6-5	TRBJ1-2	once	TGTGCCAGCAGTTACTCGAGCTCATCAGGAAGGAACTTC	CASSYSSSSGRNF
.	TRBV5-1	TRBJ1-6	.	TGCGCCAGCAGCTTGGGAGGTTATAATTCACCCCTCCACTTT	CASSLGGYNSPLHF
.	TRBV15	TRBJ1-4	.	TGTGCCACCAGGTTGGGCGGCGGGCAGGTGAATGAAAAACTGTTTTTT	CATRLGGGQVNEKLFF
.	TRBV6-6	TRBJ2-2	few	TGTGCCAGCAGCTTACAGTACACCGGGGAGCTGTTTTTT	CASSLQYTGELFF
TRBD2	TRBV28	TRBJ2-7	.	TGTGTAGTTAGTAGGGAGGGCTACGAGCAGTACTTC	CVVSREGYEQYF
TRBD2	TRBV9	TRBJ2-7	.	TGTGCCAGCAGCCCCCGTAGGGGCACCGGAGGACTAGCGGGGGGCATGGGTTCCTACGAGCAGTACTTC	CASSPRRGTGGLAGGMGSYEQYF
TRBD2	TRBV13	TRBJ2-1	.	TGTGCCAGCAGCCCTAGACTAGCGGATGAGCAGTTCTTC	CASSPRLADEQFF
TRBD1	TRBV6-1	TRBJ1-4	.	TGTGCCAGCAGTGCCAACAGGGGTGCAACTAATGAAAAACTGTTTTTT	CASSANRGATNEKLFF
TRBD2	TRBV2	TRBJ2-5	.	TGTGCCAGCAGCTTGATTCCGACTAGCGGAGAGACCCAGTACTTC	CASSLIPTSGETQYF
.	TRBV11-2	TRBJ1-3	.	TGTGCCAGCAGCTCCGTGGGGCAGGGAGGGGAATCTGGAAACACCATATATTTT	CASSSVGQGGESGNTIYF
.	TRBV6-4	TRBJ1-2	.	TGTGCCAGCAGTGACTCGACGGGGGGCGGCTATGGCTACACCTTC	CASSDSTGGGYGYTF
.	TRBV5-1	TRBJ2-7	.	TGCGCCAGCTCATCTCAGGTCTCCTACGAGCAGTACTTC	CASSSQVSYEQYF
TRBD1	TRBV20-1	TRBJ1-3	.	TGCAGTGCTAGTAGAACAGGGGACACCATATATTTT	CSASRTGDTIYF
.	TRBV28	TRBJ1-5	.	TGTGCCAGCAGTGTGCCAGGTTACCGTGTGATTAGCAATCAGCCCCAGCATTTT	CASSVPGYRVISNQPQHF
.	TRBV7-6	TRBJ1-1	.	TGTGCCAGCACCCCCTCGGGTTGGACTGAAGCTTTCTTT	CASTPSGWTEAFF
.	TRBV5-5	TRBJ1-2	.	TGTGCCAGCAGCTGGGACTCCCTCTGGGGCTACACCTTC	CASSWDSLWGYTF
.	TRBV18	TRBJ2-7	.	TGTGCCAGCTCACCAATCGACGAGCAGTACTTC	CASSPIDEQYF
TRBD1	TRBV2	TRBJ2-1	.	TGTGCCAGCAGTGGATGGACAGGGGGGAATGAGCAGTTCTTC	CASSGWTGGNEQFF
.	TRBV5-4	TRBJ1-1	.	TGTGCCAGCAGCTTGGCGGGGTCTGGTGGCACTGAAGCTTTCTTT	CASSLAGSGGTEAFF
TRBD2	TRBV7-9	TRBJ2-2	.	TGTGCCAGCAGCCGTACGGGGGGGCCGTACACCGGGGAGCTGTTTTTT	CASSRTGGPYTGELFF
TRBD2	TRBV29-1	TRBJ2-3	.	TGCAGCGTTGAAAGGCGCGGGGGTGGAGATACGCAGTATTTT	CSVERRGGGDTQYF
TRBD1	TRBV19	TRBJ1-6	.	TGTGCCAGTAGTCGGACAGGGGCAAATAATTCACCCCTCCACTTT	CASSRTGANNSPLHF
.	TRBV6-5	TRBJ2-3	.	TGTGCCAGCAGTTACCAGGGTAAGGGCACAGATACGCAGTATTTT	CASSYQGKGTDTQYF
TRBD2	TRBV20-1	TRBJ2-5	.	TGCAGTGCTAGTCCCCAGCGGGGATTTCAAGAGACCCAGTACTTC	CSASPQRGFQETQYF
TRBD1	TRBV7-9	TRBJ2-7	.	TGTGCCAGCAGCCCAGCCGGGACAGACTACGAGCAGTACTTC	CASSPAGTDYEQYF
TRBD1	TRBV19	TRBJ2-6	.	TGTGCCAGTAGTCTGCCCGGGACAGGTCATGGGGCCAACGTCCTGACTTTC	CASSLPGTGHGANVLTF
.	TRBV6-1	TRBJ1-2	.	TGTGCCAGCAGTGAAAACAGGGACTATGGCTACACCTTC	CASSENRDYGYTF
.	TRBV6-5	TRBJ1-5	.	TGTGCCAGCAGCCAGGGGAGAGGTCAGCCCCAGCATTTT	CASSQGRGQPQHF
.	TRBV5-4	TRBJ1-1	.	TGTGCCAGCAGCTGGGCCGCGAACACTGAAGCTTTCTTT	CASSWAANTEAFF
.	TRBV30	TRBJ2-5	.	TGTGCCTGGGATCCAGGGGTGGCGAAGACCCAGTACTTC	CAWDPGVAKTQYF
TRBD2	TRBV2	TRBJ2-2	.	TGTGCCAGCAGGGGGACTAGCGGGAAATACACCGGGGAGCTGTTTTTT	CASRGTSGKYTGELFF
.	TRBV6-5	TRBJ1-2	.	TGTGCCAGCAGTTACGAAAAGTCTACTAACTATGGCTACACCTTC	CASSYEKSTNYGYTF
.	TRBV3-1/TRBV3-2	TRBJ1-2	.	TGTGCCAGCAGCCAAAGGGGCCCAAACTATGGCTACACCTTC	CASSQRGPNYGYTF
TRBD1	TRBV25-1	TRBJ2-1	.	TGTGCCAGCAGTGAGATAGGGACAGGGGGCTACAATGAGCAGTTCTTC	CASSEIGTGGYNEQFF
TRBD1	TRBV4-1	TRBJ1-2	.	TGCGCCAGCAGCCAGAGACAGGGGGCAAGATATGGCTACACCTTC	CASSQRQGARYGYTF
.	TRBV9	TRBJ2-2	once	TGTGCCAGCAGCCGGGAACCGGGCACCGGGGAGCTGTTTTTT	CASSREPGTGELFF
TRBD1	TRBV7-8	TRBJ1-2	.	TGTGCCAGCAGCTCATCGCGGACAGGACCCTATGGCTACACCTTC	CASSSSRTGPYGYTF
TRBD1	TRBV18	TRBJ1-2	.	TGTGCCAGCTCACCGACAGGGGATGGCTACACCTTC	CASSPTGDGYTF
.	TRBV2	TRBJ1-3	.	TGTGCCAGCAGAGCCCCGGGAAGCAGTGGAAACACCATATATTTT	CASRAPGSSGNTIYF
TRBD2	TRBV5-1	TRBJ2-3	.	TGCGCCAGCAGCATCAGCGGGGGGACCTCAGATACGCAGTATTTT	CASSISGGTSDTQYF
.	TRBV5-1	TRBJ1-2	.	TGCGCCAGCAGCACGACAGGTTTCTATGGCTACACCTTC	CASSTTGFYGYTF
.	TRBV2	TRBJ1-2	.	TGTGCCAGCAGTGAATTTGAGGCAGGGGTTAGCTATGGCTACACCTTC	CASSEFEAGVSYGYTF
.	TRBV5-4	TRBJ1-2	.	TGTGCCAGCAGCTCTTTCGGGGTAAACTATGGCTACACCTTC	CASSSFGVNYGYTF
.	TRBV5-6	TRBJ1-5	many	TGTGCCAGCAGCCGAAACCAGGGAAAGGGCAATCAGCCCCAGCATTTT	CASSRNQGKGNQPQHF
.	TRBV5-1	TRBJ1-1	.	TGCGCCAGCATTGCGGAGAACACTGAAGCTTTCTTT	CASIAENTEAFF
TRBD2	TRBV18	TRBJ2-5	.	TGTGCCAGCTCACCTAGCGGGGGAGAGACCCAGTACTTC	CASSPSGGETQYF
.	TRBV3-1/TRBV3-2	TRBJ1-1	.	TGTGCCAGCAGCCAAGAGGGAACAGGTCTCCAAACTTTCTTT	CASSQEGTGLQTFF
TRBD2	TRBV25-1	TRBJ2-5	.	TGTGCCAGCAGGCGACGGGGGGGCGTGGAGACCCAGTACTTC	CASRRRGGVETQYF
.	TRBV28	TRBJ1-2	few	TGTGCCAGCAGTCTCCTGAGAGGCGTTCGCGATGGCTACACCTTC	CASSLLRGVRDGYTF
.	TRBV9	TRBJ2-7	.	TGTGCCAGCAGCGTAGCAGTGTCCAACTACGAGCAGTACTTC	CASSVAVSNYEQYF